The 14 T cell receptor beta chains reported below all come from one sample, sequenced in a study of PD-L1 blockade in urothelial cancer. Time point specified: pretreatment peripheral blood. Assay used: immunoSEQ multiplex PCR; TCRdb lists only in-frame clones, some missing. Here the sample spans 50,000 or so clones, around 84% being singletons. Source: PBMCs, taken around atezolizumab (anti-PD-L1) treatment. The receptor source for this set is a man between 65 and 85 years old with urothelial cancer.

The chain joins TRBV11-2 to TRBJ2-5, with D hard to call. V was trimmed by 5 bases and J by 2 bases, leaving 12 bases between them. This CDR3 spans 14 amino acids. CDR1 is SGHAT, CDR2 FQNNGV, per germline. This CDR3 is CASSPTGLQETQYF. The CDR3 DNA sequence: TGTGCCAGCAGCCCCACCGGTCTGCAAGAGACCCAGTACTTC.

The V gene is TRBV7-8, the J gene TRBJ2-2; 8 nucleotides line up with TRBD2. Losses at the gene ends were 5 bases for V and 2 bases for J; bases not matched to a gene: 4. The CDR3 length is 15 residues. Germline V CDR1 and CDR2: SGHVS, FQNEAQ. CDR3 protein: CASSRLAGNTGELFF. For the CDR3, the DNA is TGTGCCAGCAGCAGGTTAGCGGGAAACACCGGGGAGCTGTTTTTT.

The gene calls are TRBV18 and TRBJ2-7; no clear D. The V gene's germline CDR1 is KGHSH and CDR2 LQKENI. V was clipped by 6 bases and J by 2 bases, with 14 bases between them. The CDR3 loop spans 14 amino acids. CDR3 sequence reads: CASSVNDGPYEQYF. CDR3 in DNA: TGTGCCAGCTCCGTCAACGATGGGCCCTACGAGCAGTACTTC.

This clone was recorded only once. The chain has TRBV15 and TRBJ2-1, with D perhaps TRBD1 (5 bases). V lost 1 base and J lost 5, with 15 bases in between. CDR3 length: 16 amino acids. Germline-derived CDR1 and CDR2 are LNHNV and YYDKDF (reference sequence). CDR3 DNA sequence: TGTGCCACCAGCAGAGCCCCCCAAAGGGGTAACAATGAGCAGTTCTTC. Its translation: CATSRAPQRGNNEQFF.

Concerning this clone: The junction shows a germline mismatch at one end, possibly a read error. The rearrangement uses TRBV9 and TRBJ2-7; D is possibly TRBD1 (5 bases). Germline lookup yields CDR1 SGDLS and CDR2 YYNGEE. This CDR3 is 12 amino acids long. The chain's CDR3 is CASSPREGVHFF. CDR3 DNA: TGTGCCAGCAGCCCCAGGGAAGGGGTCCATTTCTTC.

The chain has TRBV6-4 and TRBJ2-3; 10 nucleotides align to TRBD2. The CDR3 runs to 15 residues. Unmatched junction bases numbered 3, after V lost 6 bases and J lost 0 bases. Looked up from germline, CDR1 is MRHNA and CDR2 is SNTAGT. The CDR3 DNA reads as TGTGCCAGCAGGGCACTAGCGGGGAGCACAGATACGCAGTATTTT. This translates into CASRALAGSTDTQYF.

The V and J genes are TRBV30 and TRBJ1-1, with no clear D. V lost 0 bases and J lost 6, with 17 bases in between. CDR3 size: 15 residues. Germline CDR1 reads GTSNPN; CDR2 reads SVGIG (reference sequence). The CDR3 DNA sequence: TGTGCCTGGAGTGTACCGGGATACTCTGGGGCTGAAGCTTTCTTT. Encoded protein: CAWSVPGYSGAEAFF.

In its sample, this clone was seen a few times. V usage is TRBV28 and J usage is TRBJ2-7; D might be TRBD1 (6 bases). From germline, CDR1 is MDHEN and CDR2 SYDVKM. This CDR3 is built from 12 residues. The V end was cut by 7 bases, the J end by 5 bases, with 12 bases between. Here the CDR3 reads CASNEGDHEQYF. In DNA, the CDR3 is TGTGCCAGCAACGAGGGGGACCACGAGCAGTACTTC.

This chain links TRBV7-3 with TRBJ2-1; TRBD1 aligns across 8 bases. The CDR3 totals 15 residues. V shed 3 bases and J 6 bases; nucleotides not matched to a gene: 7. The germline CDR1 and CDR2 sequences are SGHTA and FQGTGA. Written as DNA, the CDR3 is TGTGCCAGCAGCTTCGAGACAGGGGTGGGCAATGAGCAGTTCTTC. Its protein product is CASSFETGVGNEQFF.

The V and J genes are TRBV7-8 and TRBJ1-2; D is unclear. The CDR3 contains 15 residues. V dropped 4 bases and J dropped 1 base, with 13 bases sitting between them. Germline values: CDR1 SGHVS, CDR2 FQNEAQ. CDR3 DNA sequence: TGTGCCAGCAGCTCCGGAGGCATATTTAACTATGGCTACACCTTC. Protein product: CASSSGGIFNYGYTF.

The chain recombines TRBV5-1 with TRBJ2-1, with D tentatively TRBD2 (5 bases). Germline lookup yields CDR1 SGHRS and CDR2 YFSETQ. CDR3 length: 14 amino acids. Trimming took off 1 base at V and 5 bases at J, with 10 bases between the two ends. The CDR3 coding sequence is TGCGCCAGCAGCTTGTCCACTAGTAACAATGAGCAGTTCTTC. This codes for CASSLSTSNNEQFF.

This clone was found once. This chain uses TRBV25-1 with TRBJ1-1; a possible D gene is TRBD1 (6 bases). Germline assignment: CDR1 MGHDK and CDR2 SYGVNS. The CDR3 totals 16 residues. V was shortened by 2 bases and J by 0 bases, with 13 bases between the two germline ends. CDR3 amino acids: CASSEAGTQMNTEAFF. Here the CDR3 DNA reads TGTGCCAGCAGTGAAGCCGGGACACAGATGAACACTGAAGCTTTCTTT. The variable domain in full, with the rest retrieved from reference TRBV25-1 and TRBJ1-1, is EADIYQTPRYLVIGTGKKITLECSQTMGHDKMYWYQQDPGMELHLIHYSYGVNSTEKGDLSSESTVSRIRTEHFPLTLESARPSHTSQYLCASSEAGTQMNTEAFFGQGTRLTVV.

The CDR3 loop is CASSLGQLNSPLHF. CDR3 in DNA: TGTGCCAGCAGCCTAGGACAGTTGAATTCACCCCTCCACTTT. V and J are TRBV11-1 and TRBJ1-6; D may be TRBD1 (6 bases). Germline V gives CDR1 SGHAT, CDR2 FQDESV (reference sequence). V lost 5 bases and J lost 7, with 12 bases in between. CDR3 length: 14 amino acids.

The V and J genes are TRBV15 and TRBJ1-2, with D possibly being TRBD1 (6 bases). From germline, CDR1 is LNHNV and CDR2 YYDKDF (reference sequence). The V gene lost 0 bases and the J gene lost 4 bases, with 15 bases spanning the gap. This CDR3 comprises 16 residues. CDR3: CATSRELDRAFYGYTF. Written as DNA, the CDR3 is TGTGCCACCAGCAGAGAACTGGACAGAGCTTTCTATGGCTACACCTTC. The full variable domain, rest sourced from reference TRBV15 and TRBJ1-2, is DAMVIQNPRYQVTQFGKPVTLSCSQTLNHNVMYWYQQKSSQAPKLLFHYYDKDFNNEADTPDNFQSRRPNTSFCFLDIRSPGLGDTAMYLCATSRELDRAFYGYTFGSGTRLTVV.